Sequencing of this T cell receptor (beta chain) was carried out in a study of blood T cells in healthy people across ages. The second PCR ran about 6 to 11 cycles with a sample-barcoded 5' primer and J-beta primers. MiXCR, run by TCRdb on the 5' RACE reads, gives a single entry per CDR3 protein. The sample records some 1.4 million distinct CDR3 sequences, around 39% being singletons. Findings of the study overall: Considered underestimates were the diversity estimates obtained from one million T cells. Donor CMV infection status was unknown, possibly confounding age-related changes in expanded clonotypes. Donors of long life had a larger count of naive CD4+ cells and greater diversity than aged donors. Naive T cell percentage strongly correlated with TCR beta diversity.

On this clonotype itself: Its antigen is currently unknown.

The source of this sequence is a woman in her late teens or twenties in good health. Sequenced sample: blood.

CDR3 DNA: TGTGCCAGCACCAAGAAGGGGACAGGGAATAACTATGGCTACACCTTC. It codes for CASTKKGTGNNYGYTF. The rearrangement joins TRBV9 to TRBJ1-2, with 9 bases aligning to TRBD1. Germline V gene sequence: CDR1 SGDLS, CDR2 YYNGEE. The CDR3 has 16 residues. V trimming: 6 bases; J trimming: 1 base; junction bases outside the gene matches: 10.